This T cell receptor beta chain stems from a study of spatial heterogeneity in lung cancer. Comment on this clonotype: Antigen specificity is unknown.

TCRdb re-derived calls from the 5' RACE reads in MiXCR, one entry per CDR3 protein. Here the sample spans 20,000 to 25,000 distinct CDR3 sequences, under 6.5% being singletons. Regarding time point: sample taken at primary tumor resection. Study results and limitations: Expanded intratumoral alpha and beta TCR counts tracked tumor mutation counts.

This receptor was obtained from a male donor with early-stage non-small cell lung cancer. The input for sequencing was lung tumor tissue, taken at surgery.

The CDR3 DNA sequence: TGCGCCAGCAGCCCCGGGCATAACACCGGGGAGCTGTTTTTT. Translated: CASSPGHNTGELFF. V is TRBV5-1 and J is TRBJ2-2; D is ambiguous. The CDR3 covers 14 residues. V dropped 4 bases and J dropped 2 bases, with 9 bases sitting between them. The germline V gene encodes CDR1 SGHRS and CDR2 YFSETQ.